Listed below are T cell receptor beta chains from one sample, sequenced in a study of blood T cell repertoires in COVID-19. Clones were read by immunoSEQ multiplex PCR, and TCRdb kept only the in-frame ones, dropping some. The sample includes 120,000 or so clones, around 85% of them seen just once. The specimen was peripheral blood. These receptors all stem from a woman aged 45-60 years with acute or convalescent COVID-19. Each CDR3 is given with its conserved first and last residue. D genes are given only for firm matches. Rows give clone size only sometimes, using once, few, many, or a class for an expanded clone.

j_call | clone_size | d_call | v_call | cdr3_nt | cdr3_aa
TRBJ2-7 | . | TRBD1 | TRBV19 | TGTGCCAGTAGTCTACAGGGGAACGTCGACGAGCAGTACTTC | CASSLQGNVDEQYF
TRBJ2-2 | . | TRBD1 | TRBV10-3 | TGTGCCATCAGTACTTCCGGGACAGGGTATACCGGGGAGCTGTTTTTT | CAISTSGTGYTGELFF
TRBJ1-1 | many | TRBD1 | TRBV2 | TGTGCCAGCAGGGGGACAGGTGGAGCTGAAGCTTTCTTT | CASRGTGGAEAFF
TRBJ1-1 | once | . | TRBV9 | TGTGCCAGCAGCGTAGGAGGCGCTGACACTGAAGCTTTCTTT | CASSVGGADTEAFF
TRBJ2-5 | . | . | TRBV29-1 | TGCAGCGTAAGGACAGAAGAGACCCAGTACTTC | CSVRTEETQYF
TRBJ1-2 | many | . | TRBV28 | TGTGCCAGCAGTCCTCTCTTACAGGGAGCCTCGGGCTACACCTTC | CASSPLLQGASGYTF
TRBJ2-4 | . | TRBD1 | TRBV29-1 | TGCAGCGTGAGGGACAGTCTAGCCAAAAACATTCAGTACTTC | CSVRDSLAKNIQYF
TRBJ1-2 | . | . | TRBV5-6 | TGTGCCAGCAGCTTGGCTTATAGGGAGGACTATGGCTACACCTTC | CASSLAYREDYGYTF
TRBJ1-3 | once | . | TRBV3-1/TRBV3-2 | TGTGCCAGCAGCCAAGGACAAGGGGTCTTCTCTGGAAACACCATATATTTT | CASSQGQGVFSGNTIYF
TRBJ2-1 | . | TRBD2 | TRBV6-5 | TGTGCCAGCAGAGTAGCGGGGGGGCTTTTCAATGAGCAGTTCTTC | CASRVAGGLFNEQFF
TRBJ1-1 | once | . | TRBV5-1 | TGCGCCAGCAGCTTGGTGGCTTCGGCATCTAGTGAAGCTTTCTTT | CASSLVASASSEAFF